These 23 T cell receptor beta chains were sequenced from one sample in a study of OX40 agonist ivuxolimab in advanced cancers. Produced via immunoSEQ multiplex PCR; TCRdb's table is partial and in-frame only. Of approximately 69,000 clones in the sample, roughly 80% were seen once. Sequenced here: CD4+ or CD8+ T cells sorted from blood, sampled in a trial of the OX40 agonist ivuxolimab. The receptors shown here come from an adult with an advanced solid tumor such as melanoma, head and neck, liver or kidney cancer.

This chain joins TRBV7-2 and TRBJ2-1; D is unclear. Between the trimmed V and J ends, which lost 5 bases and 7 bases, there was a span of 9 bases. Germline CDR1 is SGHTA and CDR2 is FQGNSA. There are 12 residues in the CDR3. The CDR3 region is CASSPFQNEQFF. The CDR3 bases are TGTGCCAGCAGCCCCTTCCAGAATGAGCAGTTCTTC.

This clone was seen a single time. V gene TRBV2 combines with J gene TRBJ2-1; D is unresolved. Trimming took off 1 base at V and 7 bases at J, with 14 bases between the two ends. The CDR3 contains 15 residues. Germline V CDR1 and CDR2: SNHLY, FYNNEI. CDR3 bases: TGTGCCAGCAGTGAAGTAACAGATCTAGGGAATGAGCAGTTCTTC. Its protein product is CASSEVTDLGNEQFF.

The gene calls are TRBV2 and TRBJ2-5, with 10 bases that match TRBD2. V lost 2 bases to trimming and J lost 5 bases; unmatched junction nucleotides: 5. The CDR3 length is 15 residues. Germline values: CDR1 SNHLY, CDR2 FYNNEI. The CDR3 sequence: CASSERASGGETQYF. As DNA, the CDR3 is TGTGCCAGCAGTGAACGGGCTAGCGGGGGTGAGACCCAGTACTTC.

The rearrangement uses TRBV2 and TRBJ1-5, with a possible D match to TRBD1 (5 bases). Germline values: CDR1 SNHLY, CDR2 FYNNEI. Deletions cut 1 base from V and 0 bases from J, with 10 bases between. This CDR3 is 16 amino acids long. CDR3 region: CASSEGNQGSNQPQHF. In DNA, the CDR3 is TGTGCCAGCAGTGAAGGGAACCAGGGTAGCAATCAGCCCCAGCATTTT.

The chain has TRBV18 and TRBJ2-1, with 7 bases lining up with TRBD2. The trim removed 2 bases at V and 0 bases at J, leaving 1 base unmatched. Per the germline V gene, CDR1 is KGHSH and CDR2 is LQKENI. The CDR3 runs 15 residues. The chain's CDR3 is CASSPASGSYNEQFF. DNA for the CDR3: TGTGCCAGCTCACCAGCTAGCGGCTCCTACAATGAGCAGTTCTTC.

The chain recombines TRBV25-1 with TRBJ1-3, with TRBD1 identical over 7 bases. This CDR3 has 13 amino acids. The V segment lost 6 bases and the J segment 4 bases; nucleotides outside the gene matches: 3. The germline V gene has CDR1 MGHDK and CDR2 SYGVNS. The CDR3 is CASRPGGGNTIYF. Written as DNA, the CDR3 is TGTGCCAGCAGGCCAGGGGGAGGAAACACCATATATTTT. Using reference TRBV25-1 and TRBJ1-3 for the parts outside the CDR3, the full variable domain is EADIYQTPRYLVIGTGKKITLECSQTMGHDKMYWYQQDPGMELHLIHYSYGVNSTEKGDLSSESTVSRIRTEHFPLTLESARPSHTSQYLCASRPGGGNTIYFGEGSWLTVV.

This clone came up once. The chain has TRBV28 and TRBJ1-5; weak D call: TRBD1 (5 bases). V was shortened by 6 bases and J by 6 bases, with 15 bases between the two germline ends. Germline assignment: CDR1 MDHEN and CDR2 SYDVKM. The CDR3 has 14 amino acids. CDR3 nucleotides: TGTGCCAGCAGCCCTCCCGGGGGGTTTCAGCCCCAGCATTTT. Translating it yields CASSPPGGFQPQHF.

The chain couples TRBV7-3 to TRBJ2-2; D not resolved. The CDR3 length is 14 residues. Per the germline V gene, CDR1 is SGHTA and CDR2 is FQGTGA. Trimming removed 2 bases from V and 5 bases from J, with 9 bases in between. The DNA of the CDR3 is TGTGCCAGCAGCTTATCCGTTGAAACCGGGGAGCTGTTTTTT. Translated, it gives CASSLSVETGELFF. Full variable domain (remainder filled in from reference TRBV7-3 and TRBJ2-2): GAGVSQTPSNKVTEKGKYVELRCDPISGHTALYWYRQSLGQGPEFLIYFQGTGAADDSGLPNDRFFAVRPEGSVSTLKIQRTERGDSAVYLCASSLSVETGELFFGEGSRLTVL.

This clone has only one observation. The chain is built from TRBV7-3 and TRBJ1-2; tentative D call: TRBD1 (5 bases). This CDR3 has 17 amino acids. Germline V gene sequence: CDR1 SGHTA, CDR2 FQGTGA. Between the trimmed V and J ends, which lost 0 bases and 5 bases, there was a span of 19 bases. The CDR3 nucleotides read TGTGCCAGCAGCTTAACGGCCGGGACGGGCTTTGGGTATGGCTACACCTTC. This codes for CASSLTAGTGFGYGYTF.

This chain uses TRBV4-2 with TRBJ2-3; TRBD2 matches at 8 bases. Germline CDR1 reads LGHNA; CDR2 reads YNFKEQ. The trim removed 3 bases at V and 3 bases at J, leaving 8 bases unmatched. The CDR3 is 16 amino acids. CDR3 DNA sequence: TGTGCCAGCAGCCAGGTGACTAGCGCGGTGACAGATACGCAGTATTTT. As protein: CASSQVTSAVTDTQYF.

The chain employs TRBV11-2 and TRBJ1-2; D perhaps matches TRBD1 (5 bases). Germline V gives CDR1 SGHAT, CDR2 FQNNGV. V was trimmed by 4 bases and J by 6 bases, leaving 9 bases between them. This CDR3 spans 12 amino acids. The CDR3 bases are TGTGCCAGCAGCTGGGGCGGTGATGGCTACACCTTC. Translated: CASSWGGDGYTF.

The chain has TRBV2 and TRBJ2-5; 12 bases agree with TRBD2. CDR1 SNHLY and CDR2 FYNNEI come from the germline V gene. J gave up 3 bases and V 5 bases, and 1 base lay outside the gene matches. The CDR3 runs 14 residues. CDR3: CASSRLAGEETQYF. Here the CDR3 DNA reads TGTGCCAGCAGTAGACTAGCGGGAGAAGAGACCCAGTACTTC.

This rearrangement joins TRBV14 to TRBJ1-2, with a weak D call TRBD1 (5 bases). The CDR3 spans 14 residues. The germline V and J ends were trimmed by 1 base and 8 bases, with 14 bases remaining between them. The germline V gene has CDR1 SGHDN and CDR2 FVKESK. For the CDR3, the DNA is TGTGCCAGCAGCCAAGCGGACGGGAGGGGAGGCTACACCTTC. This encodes CASSQADGRGGYTF.

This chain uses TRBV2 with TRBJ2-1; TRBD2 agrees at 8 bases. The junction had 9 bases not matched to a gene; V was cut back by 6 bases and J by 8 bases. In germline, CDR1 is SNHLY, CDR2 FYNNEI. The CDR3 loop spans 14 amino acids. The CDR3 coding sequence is TGTGCCAGCAGCGCAACGGGACTAGGTTATGAGCAGTTCTTC. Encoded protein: CASSATGLGYEQFF.

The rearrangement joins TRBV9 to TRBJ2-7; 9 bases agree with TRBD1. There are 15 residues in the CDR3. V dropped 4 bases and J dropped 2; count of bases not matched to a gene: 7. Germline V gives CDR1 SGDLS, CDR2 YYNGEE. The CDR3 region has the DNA TGTGCCAGCAGCCCAGGGACAGGGAGGGCCTACGAGCAGTACTTC. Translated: CASSPGTGRAYEQYF.

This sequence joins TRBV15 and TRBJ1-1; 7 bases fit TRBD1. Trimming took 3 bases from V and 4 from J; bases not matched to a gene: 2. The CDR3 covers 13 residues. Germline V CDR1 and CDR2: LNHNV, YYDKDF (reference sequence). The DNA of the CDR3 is TGTGCCACCAGCAGCCACAGGGGCACTGAAGCTTTCTTT. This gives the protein CATSSHRGTEAFF.

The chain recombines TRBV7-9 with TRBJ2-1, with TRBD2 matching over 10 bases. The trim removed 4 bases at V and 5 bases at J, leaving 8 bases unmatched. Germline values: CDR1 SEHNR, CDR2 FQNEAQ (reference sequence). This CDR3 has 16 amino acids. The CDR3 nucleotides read TGTGCCAGCAGCTCTCCTAGCGGGGGCGCTAACAATGAGCAGTTCTTC. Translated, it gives CASSSPSGGANNEQFF.

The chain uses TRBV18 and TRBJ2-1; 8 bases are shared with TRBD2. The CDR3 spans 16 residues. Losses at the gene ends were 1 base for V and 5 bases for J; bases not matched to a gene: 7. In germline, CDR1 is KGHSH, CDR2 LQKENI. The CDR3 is CASSPQLAESHNEQFF. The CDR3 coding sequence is TGTGCCAGCTCACCACAACTAGCGGAATCTCACAATGAGCAGTTCTTC.

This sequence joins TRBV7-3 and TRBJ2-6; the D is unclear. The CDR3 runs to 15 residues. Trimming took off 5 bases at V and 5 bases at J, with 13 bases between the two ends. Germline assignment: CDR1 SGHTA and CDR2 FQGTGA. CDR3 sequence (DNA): TGTGCCAGCAGCCCCGTAAATCTGAGGGCCAACGTCCTGACTTTC. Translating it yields CASSPVNLRANVLTF.

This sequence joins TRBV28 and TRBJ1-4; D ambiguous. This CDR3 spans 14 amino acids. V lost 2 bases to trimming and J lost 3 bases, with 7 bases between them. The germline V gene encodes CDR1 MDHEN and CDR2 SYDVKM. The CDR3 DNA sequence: TGTGCCAGCAGTTTACGGCCGGCTAATGAAAAACTGTTTTTT. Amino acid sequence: CASSLRPANEKLFF. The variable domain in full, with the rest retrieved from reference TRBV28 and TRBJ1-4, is DVKVTQSSRYLVKRTGEKVFLECVQDMDHENMFWYRQDPGLGLRLIYFSYDVKMKEKGDIPEGYSVSREKKERFSLILESASTNQTSMYLCASSLRPANEKLFFGSGTQLSVL.

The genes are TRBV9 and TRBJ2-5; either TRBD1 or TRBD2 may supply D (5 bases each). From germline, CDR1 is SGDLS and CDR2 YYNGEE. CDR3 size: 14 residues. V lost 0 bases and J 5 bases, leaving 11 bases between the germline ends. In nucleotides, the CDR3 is TGTGCCAGCAGCGTAGAGTCGGGACGGGAGACCCAGTACTTC. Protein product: CASSVESGRETQYF. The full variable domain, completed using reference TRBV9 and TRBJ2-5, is DSGVTQTPKHLITATGQRVTLRCSPRSGDLSVYWYQQSLDQGLQFLIQYYNGEERAKGNILERFSAQQFPDLHSELNLSSLELGDSALYFCASSVESGRETQYFGPGTRLLVL.

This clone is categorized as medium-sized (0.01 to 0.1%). This chain's CDR3 is CASSIQGGAYEQYF. In DNA, the CDR3 is TGTGCCAGTAGTATTCAGGGGGGGGCCTACGAGCAGTACTTC. The V gene is TRBV19, the J gene TRBJ2-7; D could derive from TRBD1 or TRBD2 (7 bases each). Trimming shortened V by 3 bases and J by 2 bases, and 11 bases separated the two germline ends. The CDR3 covers 14 residues. Germline values: CDR1 LNHDA, CDR2 SQIVND (reference sequence).

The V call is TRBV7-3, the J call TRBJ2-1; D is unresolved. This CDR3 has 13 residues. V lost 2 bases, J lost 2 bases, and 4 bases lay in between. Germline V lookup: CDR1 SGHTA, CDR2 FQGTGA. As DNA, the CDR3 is TGTGCCAGCAGCTTAGGCGCCTACAATGAGCAGTTCTTC. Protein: CASSLGAYNEQFF.